Listed below are T cell receptor beta chains from one sample, sequenced in a study of shared clonotypes between healthy human individuals. Some clones are missing from TCRdb's copy, which holds only in-frame ones; the method was immunoSEQ multiplex PCR. The repertoire has approximately 940,000 clones, approximately 80% of them found once; the top ten carry around 1.4%. The sequenced sample consisted of memory CD4+ T cells sorted from blood. These receptors all come from a man aged 18 to 30 in good health. Both conserved end residues are part of each CDR3. D genes are given only for firm matches. For some rows the clone size is stated as once, few or many, or as a class when expanded; others skip it.

d_gene	v_gene	abundance	j_gene	CDR3nt	CDR3aa
TRBD1	TRBV7-4	NA	TRBJ2-7	TGTGCCAGCAGCCAAACAGACAGGGACCCTGAGCAGTACTTC	CASSQTDRDPEQYF
TRBD2	TRBV30	NA	TRBJ2-5	TGTGCCTGGAGTGGGTCGCGCGGGAGGGCAGAGACCCAGTACTTC	CAWSGSRGRAETQYF
NA	TRBV5-4	once	TRBJ1-6	TGTGCCAGCAGCTTGGAAGTCAATTCACCCCTCCACTTT	CASSLEVNSPLHF
TRBD1	TRBV23-1	NA	TRBJ2-7	TGCGCCAGCAGTCAATCCGGGACAGTCGCCTACGAGCAGTACTTC	CASSQSGTVAYEQYF
TRBD1	TRBV6-1	NA	TRBJ2-5	TGTGCCAGCACCATTAACAGGGGTCAAGAGACCCAGTACTTC	CASTINRGQETQYF
NA	TRBV21-1	NA	TRBJ1-1	TGTGCCAGCAGCAAAGCGGGGACAGGGACGAACACTGAAGCTTTCTTT	CASSKAGTGTNTEAFF
TRBD1	TRBV4-1	NA	TRBJ2-2	TGCGCCAGCAGACCTACCACCGACAGGGCCGCGAACACCGGGGAGCTGTTTTTT	CASRPTTDRAANTGELFF
TRBD2	TRBV18	NA	TRBJ2-1	TGTGCCAGCTCACCCGGGACTAGCAGCTACAATGAGCAGTTCTTC	CASSPGTSSYNEQFF
NA	TRBV7-3	NA	TRBJ1-5	TGTGCCAGCAGCTTAAAGTGGGGTCGGGGCAGACGTTATAGCAATCAGCCCCAGCATTTT	CASSLKWGRGRRYSNQPQHF
NA	TRBV28	few	TRBJ1-1	TGTGCCAGCAGTTTCCCAGGGGCCTACACTGAAGCTTTCTTT	CASSFPGAYTEAFF
TRBD2	TRBV7-9	NA	TRBJ2-1	TGTGCCAGCAGCCACCAAAGCGGGAGGGAGCAGTTCTTC	CASSHQSGREQFF
NA	TRBV11-2	NA	TRBJ2-1	TGTGCCAGCAGCCTCGTTGGAGCCGGATCCTACAATGAGCAGTTCTTC	CASSLVGAGSYNEQFF
NA	TRBV30	NA	TRBJ2-3	TGTGCCTGGAGTATCTACGGAGGCGCGGCGACGTATTTT	CAWSIYGGAATYF
TRBD2	TRBV7-7	NA	TRBJ2-2	TGTGCTAGCAGCCCATTATCCCCTGGAACTAGCGTCGCCGGGGAGCTGTTTTTT	CASSPLSPGTSVAGELFF
NA	TRBV2	few	TRBJ2-1	TGTGCCAGCAGGAATATGGGTGGGGGTGAGCAGTTCTTC	CASRNMGGGEQFF
TRBD1	TRBV6-1	NA	TRBJ2-7	TGTGCCAGCAGTGAACCGACAGGGTACTACGAGCAGTACTTC	CASSEPTGYYEQYF
TRBD1	TRBV30	NA	TRBJ1-6	TGTGCCTGGAGGTGGCAGGGGGATTCACCCCTCCACTTT	CAWRWQGDSPLHF
NA	TRBV19	few	TRBJ1-1	TGTGCCAGTAGTCGGGACACAGACACTGAAGCTTTCTTT	CASSRDTDTEAFF
TRBD2	TRBV28	many	TRBJ2-7	TGTGCCAGCAGTGGGGGACTAGCGGATACCTACGAGCAGTACTTC	CASSGGLADTYEQYF
TRBD1	TRBV6-1	NA	TRBJ1-6	TGTGCCAGCAGTCTAGGACAGGTGGCGAATTCACCCCTCCACTTT	CASSLGQVANSPLHF
NA	TRBV7-9	NA	TRBJ2-7	TGTGCCAGCAGAAGACAGGGAGGCTACGAGCAGTACTTC	CASRRQGGYEQYF
TRBD1	TRBV2	once	TRBJ2-7	TGTGCCAGCAGAGACAGGGGGCCCTACGAGCAGTACTTC	CASRDRGPYEQYF
TRBD1	TRBV7-2	once	TRBJ2-5	TGTGCCAGCAGCTGGTCCGGGACAGGGAAAGAGACCCAGTACTTC	CASSWSGTGKETQYF
NA	TRBV6-1	few	TRBJ1-3	TGTGCCAGCAGTGCGGAACTGGCCTCTGGAAACACCATATATTTT	CASSAELASGNTIYF
NA	TRBV10-2	many	TRBJ2-7	TGCGCCAGCAGTGAAAACGGAGTATACGAGCAGTACTTC	CASSENGVYEQYF
NA	TRBV7-6	NA	TRBJ2-2	TGTGCCAGCAGCTTAGCGACCACGAACACCGGGGAGCTGTTTTTT	CASSLATTNTGELFF
NA	TRBV14	NA	TRBJ1-2	TGTGCCAGCAGCCTCGGGCAGGTCTATGGCTACACCTTC	CASSLGQVYGYTF
NA	TRBV2	NA	TRBJ2-3	TGTGCCAGCAAAAGTCGGGCGTTGATCCTCACGGATACGCAGTATTTT	CASKSRALILTDTQYF
NA	TRBV27	NA	TRBJ1-5	TGTGCCAGCAGTATTCAGGCTTATAGCAATCAGCCCCAGCATTTT	CASSIQAYSNQPQHF
NA	TRBV27	NA	TRBJ2-1	TGTGCCAGCAGGTCCAGAGGACTAAGCTCCTACAATGAGCAGTTCTTC	CASRSRGLSSYNEQFF
TRBD2	TRBV6-1	NA	TRBJ2-1	TGTGCCAGCCAGCGGGGGGACAACTACAATGAGCAGTTCTTC	CASQRGDNYNEQFF
NA	TRBV7-2	NA	TRBJ2-3	TGTGCCAGCAGCCTACTTCGAGGTGATACGCAGTATTTT	CASSLLRGDTQYF
NA	TRBV6-5	NA	TRBJ2-5	TGTGCCAGCAGAGAGACAAACGGAGGGGGGGAGACCCAGTACTTC	CASRETNGGGETQYF